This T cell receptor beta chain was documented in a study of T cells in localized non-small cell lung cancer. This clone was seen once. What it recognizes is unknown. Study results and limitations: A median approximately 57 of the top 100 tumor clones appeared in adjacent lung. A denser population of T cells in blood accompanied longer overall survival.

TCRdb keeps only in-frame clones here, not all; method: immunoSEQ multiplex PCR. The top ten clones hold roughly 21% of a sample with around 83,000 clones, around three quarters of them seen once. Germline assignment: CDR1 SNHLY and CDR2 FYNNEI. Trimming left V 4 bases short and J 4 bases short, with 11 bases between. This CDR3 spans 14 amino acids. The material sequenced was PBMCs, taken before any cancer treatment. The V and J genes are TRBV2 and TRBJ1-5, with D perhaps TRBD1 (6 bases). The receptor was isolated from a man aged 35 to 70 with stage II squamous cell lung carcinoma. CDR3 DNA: TGTGCCAGCAGTGCAGGACAGAGAAATCAGCCCCAGCATTTT. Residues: CASSAGQRNQPQHF.